The 3 T cell receptor beta chains reported below all come from one sample, sequenced in a study of T cells expressing NK-cell markers. TCRdb re-called the 5' RACE reads, yielding one record per CDR3 amino acid sequence without DNA. The ten top clones account for about 10%, within a sample of fewer than 400,000 distinct CDR3 sequences. The sample comprised blood T cells: a sorted CD56 or NKG2C T cell subset, CD4+ or CD8+ T cells, or bulk PBMC T cells (not recorded which). Receptors were obtained from a woman aged 50 to 65 in good health.

This chain uses TRBV5-1 with TRBJ2-3. CDR1 SGHRS and CDR2 YFSETQ come from the germline V gene. The CDR3 is 14 amino acids. This chain's CDR3 is CASSLKGSTDTQYF.

The V call is TRBV3-1, the J call TRBJ1-1; TCRdb reports TRBD1, a call that lacks DNA to check it against. Germline CDR1 and CDR2: LGHDT and YNNKEL (reference sequence). This CDR3 has 14 amino acids. This chain's CDR3 is CASSRTQGATEAFF.

The V and J genes are TRBV3-1 and TRBJ2-1; the D call from TCRdb, TRBD2, cannot be confirmed without DNA. Per the germline V gene, CDR1 is LGHDT and CDR2 is YNNKEL (reference sequence). This CDR3 has 15 amino acids. The CDR3 here is CASSQGLASYNEQFF.